The 32 T cell receptor beta chains below come from one sample, sequenced in a study of spatial heterogeneity in lung cancer. Study-level points and caveats: Tumors with more nonsynonymous mutations had more expanded intratumoral alpha and beta TCRs.

From the 5' RACE reads, TCRdb called clonotypes with MiXCR, one entry per CDR3 protein. The data show 3,000 to 4,500 distinct CDR3 sequences, around 24% seen once. The antigens of these receptors remain unknown. The time point: sample taken at primary tumor resection. The sequencing here drew on lung tumor tissue, taken at surgery. These receptors all come from a male donor with early-stage non-small cell lung cancer.

Concerning this clonotype: This beta chain is an off-target read within a library intended for alpha chains, so its frequency means little. This sequence joins TRBV12-3 or TRBV12-4 and TRBJ1-2, with D possibly matching TRBD1 (6 bases). The CDR3 is 14 amino acids. Trimming left V 6 bases short and J 4 bases short, with 15 bases between. The DNA of the CDR3 is TGTGCCAGCAGATTATCAGGGGATTCCTATGGCTACACCTTC. Its translation is CASRLSGDSYGYTF.

Within the sample, this clonotype is medium-sized. This beta chain came through as a stray read in a library set up for alpha chains, and its size says little. The chain joins TRBV5-4 to TRBJ1-2, with D uncertain. V was cut by 5 bases and J by 5 bases, with 10 bases left in between. This CDR3 contains 12 residues. Germline V gene sequence: CDR1 SGHNT, CDR2 YYREEE (reference sequence). CDR3 DNA sequence: TGTGCCAGCAGTTTTGACACGTATGGCTACACCTTC. It specifies CASSFDTYGYTF.

As for this clonotype: In a library made to pick up alpha chains, this beta chain is a stray read with a size that means little. The rearrangement links TRBV18 to TRBJ2-3; D gene unclear. The germline V and J ends were trimmed by 6 bases and 3 bases, with 19 bases remaining between them. The CDR3 consists of 16 residues. The germline V gene has CDR1 KGHSH and CDR2 LQKENI. The CDR3 DNA is TGTGCCAGCTCTTCGATGACGAGCACAGTGACAGATACGCAGTATTTT. This sequence encodes CASSSMTSTVTDTQYF.

This clonotype turned up a few times. Since it is a stray read in a library aimed at alpha chains, this beta chain has a size that is not meaningful. This chain connects TRBV27 to TRBJ2-1; 12 bases agree with TRBD2. The CDR3 runs 15 residues. The J segment lost 5 bases and the V segment lost 5 bases, leaving 4 bases of the junction unmatched. CDR1 MNHEY and CDR2 SMNVEV come from the germline V gene (reference sequence). Written as DNA, the CDR3 is TGTGCCAGCAGTCTAGCGGGAGGGCATAACAATGAGCAGTTCTTC. This sequence encodes CASSLAGGHNNEQFF.

In its sample, this clonotype is medium-sized. This beta chain turned up in a library designed for alpha chains; as an off-target read, its abundance says little. The rearrangement joins TRBV18 to TRBJ2-6; D remains unclear. Trimming stripped 3 bases from V and 2 bases from J, with 5 bases between. The CDR3 totals 14 residues. Germline V gene data show CDR1 as KGHSH and CDR2 as LQKENI. The CDR3 nucleotides are TGTGCCAGCTCACCCGTACCTGGGGCCAACGTCCTGACTTTC. It is translated as CASSPVPGANVLTF.

As to this clonotype: The library was designed around alpha chains, so this beta chain is a stray read whose abundance carries little weight. The rearrangement links TRBV28 to TRBJ2-4; 8 nucleotides agree with TRBD1. This CDR3 has 14 residues. Germline CDR1 reads MDHEN; CDR2 reads SYDVKM. Unmatched junction bases numbered 6, after V lost 5 bases and J lost 6 bases. CDR3 residues: CASSTQGARNIQYF. In DNA, the CDR3 is TGTGCCAGCAGTACTCAGGGGGCTCGAAACATTCAGTACTTC.

By sample share, this clonotype is medium-sized. This beta chain appears as a stray read in a library generated for alpha chains; its size is not informative. The chain couples TRBV28 to TRBJ2-2, with TRBD1 matching over 7 bases. V trimming: 5 bases; J trimming: 4 bases; junction bases outside the gene matches: 4. Germline assignment: CDR1 MDHEN and CDR2 SYDVKM. The CDR3 covers 14 residues. The CDR3 region is CASSKGAGTGELFF. The CDR3 DNA follows: TGTGCCAGCAGTAAGGGGGCGGGCACCGGGGAGCTGTTTTTT.

In this sample, this clonotype is medium-sized (0.01 to 0.1%). In a library made to pick up alpha chains, this beta chain is a stray read with a size that means little. The chain uses TRBV14 and TRBJ1-1; TRBD1 is a possible D gene (5 bases). CDR1 SGHDN and CDR2 FVKESK come from the germline V gene. The V end was cut by 4 bases, the J end by 0 bases, with 18 bases between. This CDR3 spans 17 amino acids. CDR3 sequence (DNA): TGTGCCAGCAGCCGCCAGGGAGGGAGATTCATGAACACTGAAGCTTTCTTT. Translating gives CASSRQGGRFMNTEAFF.

In this sample, this clonotype is medium-sized. This beta chain came through as a stray read in a library set up for alpha chains, and its size says little. The chain recombines TRBV29-1 with TRBJ1-2; TRBD1 agrees at 7 bases. The CDR3 covers 15 residues. Unmatched junction bases numbered 12, after V lost 3 bases and J lost 5 bases. Per the germline V gene, CDR1 is SQVTM and CDR2 is ANQGSEA. CDR3 residues: CSVDVPGQRGYGYTF. The CDR3 DNA reads TGCAGCGTTGATGTTCCGGGACAGAGGGGGTATGGCTACACCTTC.

This clonotype counts as medium-sized. The DNA is left out, because the CDR3 cannot be placed on it with certainty; the CDR3 is given as TCRdb lists it. Found in a library prepared for alpha chains, this beta chain is an off-target read, and its abundance has little meaning. This chain uses TRBV28 with TRBJ2-1; TRBD2 is taken as the D call from the table, unchecked against the DNA. The V gene's germline CDR1 is MDHEN and CDR2 SYDVKM. The CDR3 is 12 amino acids in total, end residues counted. CDR3 amino acids: CASSSSGPEQFF.

This clonotype is labeled as medium-sized. This beta chain slipped into a library made for alpha chains as a stray read, so its size is not meaningful. V and J are TRBV5-1 and TRBJ2-5; TRBD2 matches at 7 bases. The ends lost 2 bases at V and 4 bases at J; junction bases unmatched: 11. Germline V gene data show CDR1 as SGHRS and CDR2 as YFSETQ. This CDR3 is 16 amino acids long. CDR3 nucleotides: TGCGCCAGCAGCTTATCGTCTGGGAGCGGGACAGAGACCCAGTACTTC. Its translation is CASSLSSGSGTETQYF.

This clonotype is classed as medium-sized. The size of this beta chain means little, since it is a stray read in a library made for alpha chains. The chain combines TRBV20-1 with TRBJ2-7; D perhaps matches TRBD1 (5 bases). This CDR3 region has 17 residues. V lost 0 bases and J lost 2, with 20 bases in between. Germline CDR1 and CDR2: DFQATT and SNEGSKA (reference sequence). The CDR3 here is CSARDRIRKGPTYEQYF. The CDR3 bases are TGCAGTGCTAGAGATAGAATCCGGAAGGGGCCAACCTACGAGCAGTACTTC.

This clonotype was seen ten or more times. Being off target in a library aimed at alpha chains, this beta chain has a size of little meaning. The chain employs TRBV20-1 and TRBJ2-1, with TRBD2 matching over 11 bases. The germline V gene has CDR1 DFQATT and CDR2 SNEGSKA (reference sequence). J was trimmed by 10 bases and V by 3 bases; bases with no gene match: 26. The CDR3 runs 20 residues. The CDR3 loop reads CSASAPGGTSGGATPWEQFF. The CDR3 coding sequence is TGCAGTGCTAGTGCCCCAGGGGGCACTAGCGGGGGCGCCACCCCCTGGGAGCAGTTCTTC.

Concerning this clonotype: With the library built for alpha chains, this beta chain is off target and its frequency is not meaningful. This rearrangement joins TRBV18 to TRBJ1-1, with D tentatively TRBD1 (6 bases). V lost 4 bases, J lost 1 base, and 7 bases lay in between. This CDR3 comprises 13 residues. The germline CDR1 and CDR2 sequences are KGHSH and LQKENI. In DNA form, the CDR3 reads TGTGCCAGCTCACAGGGACAGAACACTGAAGCTTTCTTT. Encoded protein: CASSQGQNTEAFF.

Points on this clonotype: This beta chain is a stray read from a library made for alpha chains; its abundance is not meaningful. This chain connects TRBV6-2 or TRBV6-3 to TRBJ2-7; D tentatively reads TRBD1 or TRBD2 (5 bases each). This CDR3 contains 13 residues. Deletions cut 7 bases from V and 4 bases from J, with 14 bases between. CDR1 and CDR2 from the germline V gene are MNHEY and SVGEGT. The CDR3 nucleotides are TGTGCCAGCACCGGGACGGGATTTTACGAGCAGTACTTC. Translation: CASTGTGFYEQYF.

In the case of this clonotype: For a library built for alpha chains, this beta chain is a stray read; little rests on its size. The chain links TRBV29-1 to TRBJ2-1; D gene ambiguous. The CDR3 consists of 14 residues. With 3 bases removed from V and 12 bases from J, the gap between germline ends came to 21 bases. Germline CDR1 and CDR2: SQVTM and ANQGSEA. This CDR3 is CSVEKGNGASGQFF. The CDR3 region has the DNA TGCAGCGTTGAGAAAGGTAACGGAGCTTCGGGGCAGTTCTTC.

Of note for this clonotype: This beta chain is off target for a library built for alpha chains, so its abundance means little. The genes are TRBV4-2 and TRBJ2-2; TRBD2 matches at 8 bases. Trimming cost V 1 base and J 4 bases; bases outside gene matches: 5. The CDR3 runs 16 residues. In germline, CDR1 is LGHNA, CDR2 YNFKEQ. CDR3 in DNA: TGTGCCAGCAGCCAAGTAAGCGGGAGCGTCACCGGGGAGCTGTTTTTT. This translates into CASSQVSGSVTGELFF.

This clonotype ranks as medium-sized (0.01 to 0.1%). This beta chain came through as a stray read in a library set up for alpha chains, and its size says little. V and J are TRBV6-1 and TRBJ2-7; tentative D call: TRBD2 (5 bases). There are 16 residues in the CDR3. Germline V lookup: CDR1 MNHNS, CDR2 SASEGT. Trimming removed 7 bases from V and 3 bases from J, with 22 bases in between. CDR3: CASTHGERFGVYEQYF. In nucleotides, the CDR3 is TGTGCCAGCACCCATGGGGAAAGGTTCGGGGTCTACGAGCAGTACTTC.

A note on this clonotype: Because the library targeted alpha chains, this beta chain is an off-target read whose size means little. V usage is TRBV12-3 or TRBV12-4 and J usage is TRBJ2-5, with D perhaps matching TRBD1 (6 bases). V was pared by 5 bases and J by 5 bases, with 18 bases between. The CDR3 length is 15 residues. This chain's CDR3 is CASSPNRCRGETQYF. DNA of the CDR3: TGTGCCAGCAGTCCAAACCGATGCAGGGGTGAGACCCAGTACTTC.

This clonotype rates as medium-sized (0.01 to 0.1%). As an off-target read in a library built for alpha chains, this beta chain has a frequency of little significance. V and J are TRBV28 and TRBJ2-5; D perhaps matches TRBD2 (5 bases). CDR1 is MDHEN, CDR2 SYDVKM, per germline. The CDR3 consists of 16 residues. V dropped 2 bases and J dropped 5 bases, with 18 bases sitting between them. The CDR3 protein is CASSLHGLARRETQYF. DNA of the CDR3: TGTGCCAGCAGTTTACACGGCCTGGCGAGGAGGGAGACCCAGTACTTC.

Within the sample, this clonotype is medium-sized. The size of this beta chain means little, since it is a stray read in a library made for alpha chains. This rearrangement joins TRBV7-2 to TRBJ1-5; D remains unclear. CDR1 SGHTA and CDR2 FQGNSA come from the germline V gene. The CDR3 length is 14 residues. V was pared by 5 bases and J by 1 base, with 9 bases between. CDR3 nucleotides: TGTGCCAGCAGCCAGACACACAGCAATCAGCCCCAGCATTTT. It specifies CASSQTHSNQPQHF. The variable domain in full, completed from reference TRBV7-2 and TRBJ1-5, reads GAGVSQSPSNKVTEKGKDVELRCDPISGHTALYWYRQSLGQGLEFLIYFQGNSAPDKSGLPSDRFSAERTGGSVSTLTIQRTQQEDSAVYLCASSQTHSNQPQHFGDGTRLSIL.

Within the sample, this clonotype is medium-sized. This beta chain is an off-target read within a library intended for alpha chains, so its frequency means little. The chain joins TRBV28 to TRBJ1-4; no reliable D call. Between the trimmed V and J ends, which lost 7 bases and 0 bases, there was a span of 12 bases. CDR3 length: 15 residues. Germline V gene sequence: CDR1 MDHEN, CDR2 SYDVKM. CDR3 in amino acids: CASIERGATNEKLFF. CDR3 nucleotide sequence: TGTGCCAGCATTGAACGCGGAGCAACTAATGAAAAACTGTTTTTT.

This clonotype is categorized as medium-sized. This beta chain represents an off-target read in a library built for alpha chains; its size is of limited meaning. The chain uses TRBV28 and TRBJ1-1; no definite D call. V shed 6 bases and J shed 5 bases, with 16 bases lying between them. This CDR3 comprises 14 residues. Germline CDR1 and CDR2: MDHEN and SYDVKM. This CDR3 is CASSPGILWTEAFF. The CDR3 nucleotides are TGTGCCAGCAGCCCGGGAATACTGTGGACTGAAGCTTTCTTT. The full variable domain, with the rest looked up from reference TRBV28 and TRBJ1-1, is DVKVTQSSRYLVKRTGEKVFLECVQDMDHENMFWYRQDPGLGLRLIYFSYDVKMKEKGDIPEGYSVSREKKERFSLILESASTNQTSMYLCASSPGILWTEAFFGQGTRLTVV.

In its sample, this clonotype is medium-sized. A library made for alpha chains picked up this beta chain off target, so its size means little. The CDR3 protein is CASEVDRWTQYF. Here the CDR3 DNA reads TGTGCCAGCGAAGTCGACAGATGGACGCAGTATTTT. The chain carries TRBV2 and TRBJ2-3, with TRBD1 as a possible D gene (5 bases). Between the trimmed V and J ends, which lost 8 bases and 9 bases, there was a span of 15 bases. This CDR3 is 12 amino acids long. Germline assignment: CDR1 SNHLY and CDR2 FYNNEI.

This clonotype is labeled medium-sized. This beta chain lies outside the target of a library built for alpha chains; its clone size means little. The V call is TRBV5-1, the J call TRBJ2-2; possibly TRBD1 for D (5 bases). This CDR3 comprises 15 residues. Germline assignment: CDR1 SGHRS and CDR2 YFSETQ. V gave up 0 bases and J gave up 1 base, with 7 bases separating them. The CDR3 protein is CASSLDGQNTGELFF. CDR3 sequence (DNA): TGCGCCAGCAGCTTGGACGGACAGAACACCGGGGAGCTGTTTTTT.

As concerns this clonotype: This beta chain slipped into a library made for alpha chains as a stray read, so its size is not meaningful. The chain has TRBV20-1 and TRBJ1-6; TRBD1 aligns across 7 bases. The germline V gene encodes CDR1 DFQATT and CDR2 SNEGSKA (reference sequence). V dropped 0 bases and J dropped 4; count of bases not matched to a gene: 3. The CDR3 loop spans 15 amino acids. Here the CDR3 DNA reads TGCAGTGCTAGAGATCGGGGACAGTATAATTCACCCCTCCACTTT. Translating it yields CSARDRGQYNSPLHF.

This clonotype has more than one count but fewer than ten. A library prepared for alpha chains yielded this beta chain as an off-target read; its size is of little meaning. The genes are TRBV28 and TRBJ2-3, with D perhaps TRBD1 (6 bases). The CDR3 is 13 residues long. Looked up from germline, CDR1 is MDHEN and CDR2 is SYDVKM. V was trimmed by 7 bases and J by 2 bases, leaving 10 bases between them. The CDR3 reads CASTTGITDTQYF. CDR3 bases: TGTGCCAGCACAACAGGGATCACAGATACGCAGTATTTT.

This clonotype is medium-sized within its sample. This beta chain is a stray sequence in a library constructed for alpha chains; its clone size is not meaningful. This chain uses TRBV5-1 with TRBJ1-6; D may be TRBD1 (6 bases). V gave up 4 bases and J gave up 7 bases, with 12 bases separating them. Germline V lookup: CDR1 SGHRS, CDR2 YFSETQ. CDR3 size: 14 residues. CDR3: CASSPQGQNSPLHF. DNA of the CDR3: TGCGCCAGCAGCCCCCAGGGGCAAAATTCACCCCTCCACTTT.

By proportion, this clonotype is medium-sized. Because the library targeted alpha chains, this beta chain is an off-target read whose size means little. The chain employs TRBV12-3 or TRBV12-4 and TRBJ2-5; no definite D call. V was trimmed by 3 bases and J by 5 bases, leaving 10 bases between them. The CDR3 loop spans 13 amino acids. The CDR3 loop reads CASSLSVSETQYF. The CDR3, as DNA: TGTGCCAGCAGTTTGTCAGTATCTGAGACCCAGTACTTC.

Many counts were recorded for this clonotype. The library was designed around alpha chains, so this beta chain is a stray read whose abundance carries little weight. V and J are TRBV6-1 and TRBJ2-5; 8 bases match TRBD2. The CDR3 contains 13 residues. With 4 bases clipped from V and 4 bases from J, the junction kept 2 bases outside the gene matches. Germline V CDR1 and CDR2: MNHNS, SASEGT. As DNA, the CDR3 is TGTGCCAGCAGTGTTCGGGGGGGAGAGACCCAGTACTTC. It specifies CASSVRGGETQYF.

By proportion, this clonotype is medium-sized. This beta chain is a stray sequence in a library constructed for alpha chains; its clone size is not meaningful. This sequence joins TRBV27 and TRBJ1-2; unclear D gene. With 3 bases removed from V and 5 bases from J, the gap between germline ends came to 19 bases. The CDR3 spans 16 residues. Germline V CDR1 and CDR2: MNHEY, SMNVEV (reference sequence). The DNA of the CDR3 is TGTGCCAGCAGTTTCAAGGCGGGAGCGTTTGGTTATGGCTACACCTTC. Translation: CASSFKAGAFGYGYTF.

For this clonotype: This beta chain is an off-target read within a library intended for alpha chains, so its frequency means little. The chain employs TRBV19 and TRBJ1-1; 9 nucleotides align to TRBD1. The V and J ends lost 7 bases and 2 bases, in that order; junction bases with no gene match: 5. Per the germline V gene, CDR1 is LNHDA and CDR2 is SQIVND (reference sequence). The CDR3 loop spans 14 amino acids. CDR3 in amino acids: CASTAGQGNTEAFF. For the CDR3, the DNA is TGTGCCAGTACCGCGGGACAGGGCAACACTGAAGCTTTCTTT.